The rows below give T cell receptor beta chains drawn from one sample of a study of T cell repertoires in cytomegalovirus infection. TCRdb analysed the reads with MiXCR anew, one entry per CDR3 protein. Among nearly 450,000 distinct CDR3 sequences listed, 30% to 40% were seen once. Sequences were obtained from PBMCs. The receptors stem from a human donor in good health (CMV status not recorded). Some clones in this sample may be carry-over from other donors' samples. The conserved cysteine and the conserved F or W are not part of the CDR3 here. The D gene is left open where the match is weak.

D gene,J gene,V gene,CDR3 protein
TRBD1,TRBJ2-7,TRBV7-9,ASSFGQGGEQY
-,TRBJ2-6,TRBV5-1,ASSLYGTASSGANVLT
-,TRBJ1-3,TRBV6-1,ASSGKTVVGNTIY
-,TRBJ2-1,TRBV11-2,ASTRGAPTAPGEQF
-,TRBJ2-5,TRBV6-1,ASSGLTGYQETQY
-,TRBJ2-3,TRBV6-2/TRBV6-3,ASTSPARTRATDTQY
-,TRBJ2-5,TRBV7-9,ASSQAVKETQY
-,TRBJ1-3,TRBV4-3,ASSQEAGAGGNTIY
TRBD2,TRBJ2-1,TRBV20-1,SARASGTSLRNEQF
TRBD2,TRBJ2-5,TRBV24-1,ATSDLAGGLETQY
-,TRBJ1-4,TRBV15,ATSRTGTTNEKLF
-,TRBJ2-7,TRBV12-3/TRBV12-4,ASSLAIGSTYEQY
-,TRBJ1-1,TRBV7-9,ASSLDDTEAF
TRBD1,TRBJ1-3,TRBV7-6,ASSRFEGAEGNTIY
TRBD2,TRBJ2-1,TRBV7-2,ASSRSGGTNNEQF
TRBD1,TRBJ1-3,TRBV2,ASSLTGFTRNTIY
-,TRBJ1-1,TRBV19,ASNFGVNTEAF
TRBD1,TRBJ1-5,TRBV6-2/TRBV6-3,ASSYGRGLRGNQPQH
-,TRBJ1-1,TRBV12-3/TRBV12-4,ASSFGQIPFEAF
TRBD1,TRBJ2-5,TRBV5-6,ASSAPGQGAETQY
-,TRBJ1-1,TRBV19,ASRDSSLMNTEAF
TRBD2,TRBJ2-7,TRBV7-9,ASSLGLAELEQY
-,TRBJ1-5,TRBV6-5,ASSPESPNQPQH
-,TRBJ2-4,TRBV5-4,ASSLESRDIQY
-,TRBJ2-5,TRBV12-3/TRBV12-4,ASTTWGPGETQY
-,TRBJ2-2,TRBV19,ASTLSQKGGELF
-,TRBJ2-1,TRBV6-8,ASSWVGGEHF
-,TRBJ2-1,TRBV7-8,ASSLDGTHNEQF
TRBD1,TRBJ1-6,TRBV4-1,ASSQRDRQNSPLH
TRBD2,TRBJ2-3,TRBV20-1,SAEGTSGLPTDTQY
-,TRBJ1-6,TRBV6-6,ASSRFHPASDSPLH
-,TRBJ1-6,TRBV7-9,ASSLRGLGNSPLH
-,TRBJ1-1,TRBV10-3,AISEIYSTANTEAF
-,TRBJ2-6,TRBV12-3/TRBV12-4,ASSPWTAGANVLT
-,TRBJ2-7,TRBV20-1,SARKRYRTYEQY
-,TRBJ2-7,TRBV28,ASSLAQPGSYEQY